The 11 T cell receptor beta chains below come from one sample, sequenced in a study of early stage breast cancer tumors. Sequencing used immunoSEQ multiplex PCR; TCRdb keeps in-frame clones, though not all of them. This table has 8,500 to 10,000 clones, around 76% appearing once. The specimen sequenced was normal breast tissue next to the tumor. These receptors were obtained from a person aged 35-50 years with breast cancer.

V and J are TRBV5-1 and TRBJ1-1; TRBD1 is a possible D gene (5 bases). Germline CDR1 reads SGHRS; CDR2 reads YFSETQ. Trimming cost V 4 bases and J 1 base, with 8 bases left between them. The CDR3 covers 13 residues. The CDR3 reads CASSPQGNTEAFF. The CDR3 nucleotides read TGCGCCAGCAGCCCCCAGGGGAACACTGAAGCTTTCTTT.

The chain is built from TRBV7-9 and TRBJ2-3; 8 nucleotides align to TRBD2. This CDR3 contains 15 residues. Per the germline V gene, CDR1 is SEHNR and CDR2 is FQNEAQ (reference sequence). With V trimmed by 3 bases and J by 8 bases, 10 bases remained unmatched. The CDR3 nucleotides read TGTGCCAGCAGCTTCCCCGTCGACCGGGAGGGTACGCAGTATTTT. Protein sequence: CASSFPVDREGTQYF.

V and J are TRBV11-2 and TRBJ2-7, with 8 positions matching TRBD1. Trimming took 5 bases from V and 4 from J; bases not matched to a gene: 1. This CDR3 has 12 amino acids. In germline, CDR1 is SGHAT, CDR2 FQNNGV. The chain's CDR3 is CASSRDRYEQYF. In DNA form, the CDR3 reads TGTGCCAGCAGCCGGGACAGGTACGAGCAGTACTTC.

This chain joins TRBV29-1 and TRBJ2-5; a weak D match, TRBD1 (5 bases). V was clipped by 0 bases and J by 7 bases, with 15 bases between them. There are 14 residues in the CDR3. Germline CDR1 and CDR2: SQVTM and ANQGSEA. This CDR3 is CSVEDRMGLVTQYF. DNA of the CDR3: TGCAGCGTTGAAGATCGTATGGGGCTGGTGACCCAGTACTTC.

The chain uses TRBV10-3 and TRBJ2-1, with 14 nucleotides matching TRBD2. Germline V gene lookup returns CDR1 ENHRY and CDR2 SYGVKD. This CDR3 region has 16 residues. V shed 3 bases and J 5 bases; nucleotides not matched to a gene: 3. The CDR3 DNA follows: TGTGCCATCAGTGACGGGACTAGCGGGAGCAACAATGAGCAGTTCTTC. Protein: CAISDGTSGSNNEQFF.

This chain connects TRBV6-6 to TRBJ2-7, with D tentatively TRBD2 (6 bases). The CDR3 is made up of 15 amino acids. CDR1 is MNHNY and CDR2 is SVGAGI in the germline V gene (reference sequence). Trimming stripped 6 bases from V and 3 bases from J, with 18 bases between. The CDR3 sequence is CASRKGRGGDYEQYF. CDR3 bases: TGTGCCAGCAGGAAAGGACGGGGAGGAGACTACGAGCAGTACTTC.

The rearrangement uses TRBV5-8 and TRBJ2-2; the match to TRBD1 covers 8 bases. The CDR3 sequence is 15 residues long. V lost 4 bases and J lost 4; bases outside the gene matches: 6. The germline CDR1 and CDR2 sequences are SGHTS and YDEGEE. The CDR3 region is CASSLDRATTGELFF. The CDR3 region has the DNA TGTGCCAGCAGCCTGGACAGGGCGACCACCGGGGAGCTGTTTTTT.

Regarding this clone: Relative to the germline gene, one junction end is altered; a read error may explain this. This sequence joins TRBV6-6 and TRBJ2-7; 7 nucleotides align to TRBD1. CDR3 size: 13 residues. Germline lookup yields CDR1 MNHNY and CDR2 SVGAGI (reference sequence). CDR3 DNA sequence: TGTGCCAGCAGTGACTCGACAGGGCAAGAGCAGTACTTC. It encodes CASSDSTGQEQYF.

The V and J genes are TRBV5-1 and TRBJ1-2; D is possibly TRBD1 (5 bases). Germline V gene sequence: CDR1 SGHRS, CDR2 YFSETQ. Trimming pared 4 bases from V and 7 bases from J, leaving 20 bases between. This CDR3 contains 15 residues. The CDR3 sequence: CASSHRDAMGGGYTF. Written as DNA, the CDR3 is TGCGCCAGCAGCCACCGGGACGCGATGGGTGGTGGCTACACCTTC.

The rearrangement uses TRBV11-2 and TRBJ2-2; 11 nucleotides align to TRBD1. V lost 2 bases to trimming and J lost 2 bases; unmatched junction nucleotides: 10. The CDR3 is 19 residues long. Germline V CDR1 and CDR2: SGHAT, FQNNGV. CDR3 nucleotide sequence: TGTGCCAGCAGCTTAACGGGGACAGGGGGGAACCGAAACACCGGGGAGCTGTTTTTT. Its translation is CASSLTGTGGNRNTGELFF.

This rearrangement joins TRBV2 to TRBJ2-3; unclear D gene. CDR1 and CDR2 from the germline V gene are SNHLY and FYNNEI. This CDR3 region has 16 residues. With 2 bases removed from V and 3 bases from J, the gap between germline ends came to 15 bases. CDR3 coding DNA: TGTGCCAGCAGTGAATGGGGTAGGATGGGAACAGATACGCAGTATTTT. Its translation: CASSEWGRMGTDTQYF.